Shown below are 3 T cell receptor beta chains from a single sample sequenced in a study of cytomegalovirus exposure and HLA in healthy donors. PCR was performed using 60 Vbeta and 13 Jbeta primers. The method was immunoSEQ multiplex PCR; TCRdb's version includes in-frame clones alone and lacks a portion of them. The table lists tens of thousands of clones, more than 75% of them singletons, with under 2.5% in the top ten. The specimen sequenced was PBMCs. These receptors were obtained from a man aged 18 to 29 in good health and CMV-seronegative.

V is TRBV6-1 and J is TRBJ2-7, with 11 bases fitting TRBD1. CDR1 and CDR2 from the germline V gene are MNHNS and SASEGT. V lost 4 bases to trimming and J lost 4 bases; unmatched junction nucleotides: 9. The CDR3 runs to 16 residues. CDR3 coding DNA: TGTGCCAGCAGTGGTACTTCAGGACAGGGGGCGTACGAGCAGTACTTC. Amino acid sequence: CASSGTSGQGAYEQYF.

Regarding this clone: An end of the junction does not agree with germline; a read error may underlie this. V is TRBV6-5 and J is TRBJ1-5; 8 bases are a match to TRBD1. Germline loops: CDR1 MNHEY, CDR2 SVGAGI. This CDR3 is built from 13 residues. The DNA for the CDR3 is TGTGCCACCAGTGGACAGGGACATCAGCCCCAGCATTTT. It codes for CATSGQGHQPQHF.

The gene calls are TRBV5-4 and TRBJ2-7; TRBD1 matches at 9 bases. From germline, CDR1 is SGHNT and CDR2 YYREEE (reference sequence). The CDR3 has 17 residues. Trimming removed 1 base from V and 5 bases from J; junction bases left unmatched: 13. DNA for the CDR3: TGTGCCAGCAGCTTGATTTTTCGCGGGACAGGGCACAACGAGCAGTACTTC. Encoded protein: CASSLIFRGTGHNEQYF.